One and the same sample provided the 26 T cell receptor beta chains below, sequenced in a study of long-term antiretroviral therapy in people with HIV (dated by TCRdb to about 2022). The immunoSEQ hsTCRB v3.0 assay was used at survey level resolution to sequence the TRB variable region. TCRdb limited this immuneACCESS table to in-frame rearrangements with V and J called. A share of clones is missing; checked studies link under half to unresolved V genes, and the rest is unexplained. The sample yields around 25,000 clones; approximately 80% were counted once. The top ten clones comprise 5.5% to 6% of the sample. Source: unsorted PBMCs, taken 1.1 years before starting antiretroviral therapy. These receptors were taken from a woman in her twenties or thirties with HIV.

The chain recombines TRBV13 with TRBJ2-3; 11 bases match TRBD2. The CDR3 is made up of 17 amino acids. The V segment lost 5 bases and the J segment 0 bases; nucleotides outside the gene matches: 7. Looked up from germline, CDR1 is PRHDT and CDR2 is FYEKMQ (reference sequence). CDR3 in DNA: TGTGCCAGCAGCCCAGGACTAGCGGGCCTTAGCACAGATACGCAGTATTTT. Protein sequence: CASSPGLAGLSTDTQYF.

This chain links TRBV11-2 with TRBJ1-2; D is undetermined. V was pared by 0 bases and J by 4 bases, with 12 bases between. From germline, CDR1 is SGHAT and CDR2 FQNNGV. The CDR3 has 15 residues. The CDR3, as DNA: TGTGCCAGCAGCTTAGATGGAATGCCCCTCTATGGCTACACCTTC. Protein sequence: CASSLDGMPLYGYTF. Looking up the rest from reference TRBV11-2 and TRBJ1-2 gives the full variable domain: EAGVAQSPRYKIIEKRQSVAFWCNPISGHATLYWYQQILGQGPKLLIQFQNNGVVDDSQLPKDRFSAERLKGVDSTLKIQPAKLEDSAVYLCASSLDGMPLYGYTFGSGTRLTVV.

The chain is built from TRBV4-1 and TRBJ2-5; 10 nucleotides align to TRBD1. Germline lookup yields CDR1 MGHRA and CDR2 YSYEKL. The CDR3 is made up of 15 amino acids. V shed 3 bases, J shed 5 bases, and the junction held 6 bases outside the gene matches. CDR3 sequence (DNA): TGCGCCAGCAGCCAGACTAGACAGGGGGCGGAGACCCAGTACTTC. Protein sequence: CASSQTRQGAETQYF.

As to this clone: This same CDR3 is encoded by further DNA sequences in the sample. The chain employs TRBV27 and TRBJ1-1, with 8 bases fitting TRBD1. V shed 6 bases and J 4 bases; nucleotides not matched to a gene: 1. Germline V gene sequence: CDR1 MNHEY, CDR2 SMNVEV (reference sequence). This CDR3 has 12 amino acids. The chain's CDR3 is CASRTGVTEAFF. CDR3 nucleotides: TGTGCCAGCAGGACAGGGGTCACTGAAGCTTTCTTT.

This clone occurred a few times. The CDR3 spells CASSDSTPSGGYTF. The CDR3 nucleotides are TGTGCCAGCAGTGACTCAACCCCCTCTGGTGGCTACACCTTC. The V and J genes are TRBV6-4 and TRBJ1-2; no firm D call. Trimming took 0 bases from V and 7 from J, leaving 12 bases between them. CDR1 MRHNA and CDR2 SNTAGT come from the germline V gene. The CDR3 runs to 14 residues.

This chain joins TRBV10-2 and TRBJ2-2, with 8 positions matching TRBD1. CDR1 WSHSY and CDR2 SAAADI come from the germline V gene. V dropped 8 bases and J dropped 1; count of bases not matched to a gene: 9. The CDR3 sequence is 16 residues long. Here the CDR3 reads CASREVQGGNTGELFF. The CDR3 bases are TGCGCCAGCCGAGAAGTACAGGGGGGGAACACCGGGGAGCTGTTTTTT.

The chain employs TRBV9 and TRBJ2-1, with D perhaps TRBD2 (6 bases). Germline V gene sequence: CDR1 SGDLS, CDR2 YYNGEE. The CDR3 consists of 17 residues. V was trimmed by 3 bases and J by 5 bases, leaving 21 bases between them. As DNA, the CDR3 is TGTGCCAGCAGCGCGGAGGGTGGGCCTCCGGGTCACAATGAGCAGTTCTTC. Translating it yields CASSAEGGPPGHNEQFF.

The chain has TRBV19 and TRBJ1-5; perhaps TRBD1 as D (5 bases). Germline CDR1 and CDR2: LNHDA and SQIVND (reference sequence). The CDR3 covers 16 residues. Trimming pared 4 bases from V and 5 bases from J, leaving 18 bases between. The CDR3 protein is CASSSPGLSTHQPQHF. DNA for the CDR3: TGTGCCAGTAGTAGCCCGGGACTCAGTACCCATCAGCCCCAGCATTTT.

This clone occurred once. The chain joins TRBV14 to TRBJ2-1, with 8 bases that match TRBD1. CDR1 is SGHDN and CDR2 is FVKESK in the germline V gene. The V segment lost 0 bases and the J segment 6 bases; nucleotides outside the gene matches: 16. The CDR3 runs to 19 residues. In nucleotides, the CDR3 is TGTGCCAGCAGCCAAGAGGTAGGGCTCACACCGACAGGGGTCAATGAGCAGTTCTTC. Translating gives CASSQEVGLTPTGVNEQFF.

This chain links TRBV6-5 with TRBJ1-4, with 7 bases aligning to TRBD1. J gave up 7 bases and V 5 bases, and 10 bases lay outside the gene matches. The CDR3 loop spans 15 amino acids. Germline CDR1 MNHEY, CDR2 SVGAGI. Here the CDR3 reads CASSKDRRGGEKLFF. CDR3 DNA: TGTGCCAGCAGTAAGGACAGGCGGGGGGGTGAAAAACTGTTTTTT.

This clone was recorded a few times. This chain links TRBV30 with TRBJ1-5, with D perhaps matching TRBD1 (6 bases). This CDR3 is built from 16 residues. V was clipped by 3 bases and J by 1 base, with 16 bases between them. CDR1 and CDR2 (germline): GTSNPN, SVGIG (reference sequence). Here the CDR3 reads CAWRPKEGHSNQPQHF. CDR3 DNA sequence: TGTGCCTGGAGACCTAAAGAGGGACACAGCAATCAGCCCCAGCATTTT.

The rearrangement joins TRBV5-6 to TRBJ2-1, with 9 bases fitting TRBD2. With 5 bases clipped from V and 7 bases from J, the junction kept 7 bases outside the gene matches. The CDR3 loop spans 14 amino acids. In germline, CDR1 is SGHDT, CDR2 YYEEEE. For the CDR3, the DNA is TGTGCCAGCAGATACCAGCGGGGGGTGAATGAGCAGTTCTTC. Protein sequence: CASRYQRGVNEQFF.

In its sample, this clone was seen a few times. The chain couples TRBV7-3 to TRBJ2-5, with 8 positions matching TRBD1. Germline CDR1 SGHTA, CDR2 FQGTGA. Germline trimming cut 5 bases from V and 5 bases from J; bases unmatched to any gene: 4. CDR3 length: 13 amino acids. CDR3 DNA: TGTGCCAGCAGCCCCGGACAGGGCGAGACCCAGTACTTC. It encodes CASSPGQGETQYF. The full variable domain, its missing parts supplied by reference TRBV7-3 and TRBJ2-5, is GAGVSQTPSNKVTEKGKYVELRCDPISGHTALYWYRQSLGQGPEFLIYFQGTGAADDSGLPNDRFFAVRPEGSVSTLKIQRTERGDSAVYLCASSPGQGETQYFGPGTRLLVL.

The rearrangement uses TRBV5-1 and TRBJ2-6; no reliable D call. CDR1 and CDR2 (germline): SGHRS, YFSETQ. Between the trimmed V and J ends, which lost 5 bases and 0 bases, there was a span of 12 bases. CDR3 size: 16 residues. The CDR3 loop reads CASSRIYDSGANVLTF. The CDR3 DNA sequence: TGCGCCAGCAGTCGGATTTACGACTCTGGGGCCAACGTCCTGACTTTC.

V gene TRBV5-1 combines with J gene TRBJ1-1; D is perhaps TRBD1 (6 bases). Between the trimmed V and J ends, which lost 4 bases and 6 bases, there was a span of 19 bases. This CDR3 is built from 15 residues. Germline loops: CDR1 SGHRS, CDR2 YFSETQ. The CDR3 reads CASSPSAGVVPEAFF. The CDR3 coding sequence is TGCGCCAGCAGCCCCTCGGCAGGGGTCGTCCCTGAAGCTTTCTTT.

This clone occurred a few times. This chain's CDR3 is CASSRNAGNQPQHF. CDR3 sequence (DNA): TGTGCCAGCAGCCGGAACGCGGGCAATCAGCCCCAGCATTTT. The rearrangement links TRBV7-2 to TRBJ1-5; no firm D call. Germline V lookup: CDR1 SGHTA, CDR2 FQGNSA. V was clipped by 5 bases and J by 2 bases, with 10 bases between them. The length of the CDR3 is 14 residues.

This chain links TRBV6-1 with TRBJ2-3; TRBD1 agrees at 12 bases. The CDR3 runs to 17 residues. V lost 0 bases to trimming and J lost 8 bases; unmatched junction nucleotides: 9. The V gene's germline CDR1 is MNHNS and CDR2 SASEGT. DNA for the CDR3: TGTGCCAGCAGTGAAGCTAGTGGGACAGGGGGCAGGGGTACGCAGTATTTT. Translating it yields CASSEASGTGGRGTQYF.

The J gene is TRBJ2-3, the V gene TRBV6-1, with 11 bases identical to TRBD2. The CDR3 contains 15 residues. CDR1 and CDR2 (germline): MNHNS, SASEGT. The junction had 5 bases not matched to a gene; V was cut back by 4 bases and J by 5 bases. CDR3 region: CASSVSSGGRDTQYF. The CDR3 DNA reads TGTGCCAGCAGTGTGTCTAGCGGGGGGAGAGATACGCAGTATTTT.

The chain couples TRBV5-1 to TRBJ2-3, with D maybe TRBD1 (6 bases). Per the germline V gene, CDR1 is SGHRS and CDR2 is YFSETQ. V gave up 4 bases and J gave up 6 bases, with 15 bases separating them. The CDR3 is 14 residues long. As DNA, the CDR3 is TGCGCCAGCAGCGGGGGCAGTTCGAGGGATACGCAGTATTTT. This codes for CASSGGSSRDTQYF.

The chain combines TRBV11-2 with TRBJ1-4, with D uncertain. The V gene lost 7 bases and the J gene lost 7 bases, with 13 bases spanning the gap. The CDR3 has 13 amino acids. CDR1 and CDR2 (germline): SGHAT, FQNNGV. The CDR3 is CASKRSGGEKLFF. CDR3 bases: TGTGCCAGCAAACGGTCAGGCGGTGAAAAACTGTTTTTT.

V usage is TRBV5-4 and J usage is TRBJ1-2, with TRBD1 matching over 10 bases. V shed 3 bases and J 4 bases; nucleotides not matched to a gene: 3. Germline-derived CDR1 and CDR2 are SGHNT and YYREEE (reference sequence). This CDR3 contains 14 residues. The CDR3 region has the DNA TGTGCCAGCAGCTGGGGACAGGGGACCTATGGCTACACCTTC. This encodes CASSWGQGTYGYTF.

Only one count was recorded for this clone. The V and J genes are TRBV2 and TRBJ2-1; the D gene is possibly TRBD1 (5 bases). The CDR3 is made up of 12 amino acids. In germline, CDR1 is SNHLY, CDR2 FYNNEI. The germline V and J ends were trimmed by 2 bases and 16 bases, with 15 bases remaining between them. The CDR3, as DNA: TGTGCCAGCAGTGAACCCGACAGTACGCACTTCTTC. Translated: CASSEPDSTHFF.

The chain carries TRBV27 and TRBJ1-1; D possibly corresponds to TRBD1 (5 bases). Looked up from germline, CDR1 is MNHEY and CDR2 is SMNVEV (reference sequence). V gave up 6 bases and J gave up 3 bases, with 20 bases separating them. This CDR3 comprises 16 residues. The CDR3 loop is CASSKGFGAVDTEAFF. Written as DNA, the CDR3 is TGTGCCAGCAGCAAAGGATTTGGGGCGGTGGACACTGAAGCTTTCTTT.

The chain carries TRBV7-8 and TRBJ1-4, with D hard to call. The V end lost 5 bases, the J end lost 9 bases, and 16 bases lay between the germline ends. Germline CDR1 is SGHVS and CDR2 is FQNEAQ. This CDR3 region has 14 residues. For the CDR3, the DNA is TGTGCCAGCAGCCTTGACGGACTAATGAAAAAACTGTTTTTT. It encodes CASSLDGLMKKLFF. The whole variable domain, remainder taken from reference TRBV7-8 and TRBJ1-4, is GAGVSQSPRYKVAKRGQDVALRCDPISGHVSLFWYQQALGQGPEFLTYFQNEAQLDKSGLPSDRFFAERPEGSVSTLKIQRTQQEDSAVYLCASSLDGLMKKLFFGSGTQLSVL.

The chain joins TRBV6-5 to TRBJ2-7; D is uncertain. Per the germline V gene, CDR1 is MNHEY and CDR2 is SVGAGI. This CDR3 region has 13 residues. Trimming shortened V by 6 bases and J by 6 bases, and 15 bases separated the two germline ends. The chain's CDR3 is CASSSASLAEQYF. The DNA of the CDR3 is TGTGCCAGCAGCTCCGCCTCATTGGCCGAGCAGTACTTC.

This chain uses TRBV15 with TRBJ2-5, with 7 bases that match TRBD2. In germline, CDR1 is LNHNV, CDR2 YYDKDF (reference sequence). This CDR3 has 14 residues. Trimming cost V 3 bases and J 0 bases; bases outside gene matches: 1. The CDR3 region is CATSRGTNQETQYF. CDR3 in DNA: TGTGCCACCAGCAGGGGGACTAACCAAGAGACCCAGTACTTC.